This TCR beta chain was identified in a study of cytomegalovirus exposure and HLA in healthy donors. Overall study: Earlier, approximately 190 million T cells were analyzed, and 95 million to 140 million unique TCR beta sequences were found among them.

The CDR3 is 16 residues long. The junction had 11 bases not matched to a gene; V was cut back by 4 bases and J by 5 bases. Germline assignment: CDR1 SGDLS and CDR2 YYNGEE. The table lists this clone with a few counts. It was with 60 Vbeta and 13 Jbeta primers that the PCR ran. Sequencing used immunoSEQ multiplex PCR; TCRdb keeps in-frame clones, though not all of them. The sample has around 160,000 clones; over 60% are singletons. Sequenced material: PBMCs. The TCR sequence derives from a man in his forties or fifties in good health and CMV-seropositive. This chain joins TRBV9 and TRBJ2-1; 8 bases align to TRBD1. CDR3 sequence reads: CASSLRGVQGDNEQFF. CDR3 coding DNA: TGTGCCAGCAGCTTAAGGGGGGTACAGGGGGACAATGAGCAGTTCTTC. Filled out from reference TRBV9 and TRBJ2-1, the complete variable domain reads DSGVTQTPKHLITATGQRVTLRCSPRSGDLSVYWYQQSLDQGLQFLIQYYNGEERAKGNILERFSAQQFPDLHSELNLSSLELGDSALYFCASSLRGVQGDNEQFFGPGTRLTVL.